This T cell receptor (beta chain) was found in a study of cytomegalovirus exposure and HLA in healthy donors. V lost 5 bases, J lost 2 bases, and 6 bases lay in between. Germline assignment: CDR1 ENHRY and CDR2 SYGVKD. CDR3 size: 13 residues. With 60 Vbeta and 13 Jbeta primers, the PCR was carried out. Assay used: immunoSEQ multiplex PCR; TCRdb lists only in-frame clones, some missing. This sample has about 200,000 clones, with around 88% found just once. Sequencing was performed on PBMCs. The TCR originated in a man aged 35-49 years in good health and CMV-seropositive. The rearrangement joins TRBV10-3 to TRBJ1-4; tentative D call: TRBD1 (5 bases). CDR3 region: CAISQGTNEKLFF. DNA for the CDR3: TGTGCCATCAGTCAGGGTACTAATGAAAAACTGTTTTTT.